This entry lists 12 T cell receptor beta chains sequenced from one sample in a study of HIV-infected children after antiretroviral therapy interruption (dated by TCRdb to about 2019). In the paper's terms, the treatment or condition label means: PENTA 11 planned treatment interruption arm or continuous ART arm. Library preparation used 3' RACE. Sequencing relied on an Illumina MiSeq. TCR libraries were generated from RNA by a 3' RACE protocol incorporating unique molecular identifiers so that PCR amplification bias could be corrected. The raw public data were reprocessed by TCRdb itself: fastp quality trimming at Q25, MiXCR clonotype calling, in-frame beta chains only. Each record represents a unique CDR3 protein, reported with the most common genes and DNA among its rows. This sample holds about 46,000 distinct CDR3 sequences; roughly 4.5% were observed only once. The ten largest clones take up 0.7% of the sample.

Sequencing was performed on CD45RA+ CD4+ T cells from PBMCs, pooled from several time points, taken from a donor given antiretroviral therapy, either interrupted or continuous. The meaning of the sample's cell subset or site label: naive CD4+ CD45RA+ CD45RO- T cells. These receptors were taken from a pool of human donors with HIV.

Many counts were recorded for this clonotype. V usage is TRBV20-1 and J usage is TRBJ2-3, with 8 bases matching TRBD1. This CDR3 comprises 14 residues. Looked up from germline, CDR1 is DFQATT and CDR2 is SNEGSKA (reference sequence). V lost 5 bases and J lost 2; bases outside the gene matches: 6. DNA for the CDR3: TGCAGTGCTCCCCGGACAGGGAACACAGATACGCAGTATTTT. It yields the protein CSAPRTGNTDTQYF.

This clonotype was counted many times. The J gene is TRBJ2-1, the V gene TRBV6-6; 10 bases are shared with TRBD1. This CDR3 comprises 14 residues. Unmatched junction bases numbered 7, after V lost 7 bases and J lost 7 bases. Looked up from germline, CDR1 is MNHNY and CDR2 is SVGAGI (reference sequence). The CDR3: CASTLRTGGNEQFF. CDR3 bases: TGTGCCAGCACCCTTCGGACAGGGGGGAATGAGCAGTTCTTC.

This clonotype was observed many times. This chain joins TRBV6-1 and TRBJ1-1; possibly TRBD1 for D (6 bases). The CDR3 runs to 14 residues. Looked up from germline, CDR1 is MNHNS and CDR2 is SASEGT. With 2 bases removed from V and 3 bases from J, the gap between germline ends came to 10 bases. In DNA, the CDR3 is TGTGCCAGCAGTGAACTCAGGGGCGACACTGAAGCTTTCTTT. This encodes CASSELRGDTEAFF.

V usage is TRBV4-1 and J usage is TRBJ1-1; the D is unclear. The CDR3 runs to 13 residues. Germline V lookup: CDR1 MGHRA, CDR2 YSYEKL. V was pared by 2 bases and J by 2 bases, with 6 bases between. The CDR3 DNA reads TGCGCCAGCAGCCAAAGCCGTAACACTGAAGCTTTCTTT. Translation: CASSQSRNTEAFF.

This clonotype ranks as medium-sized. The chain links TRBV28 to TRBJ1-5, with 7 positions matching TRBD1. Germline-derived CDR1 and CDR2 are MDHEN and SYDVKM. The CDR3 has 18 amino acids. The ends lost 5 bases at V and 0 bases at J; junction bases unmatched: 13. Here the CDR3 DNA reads TGTGCCAGCAGTGGGGGGACAGATAACCCGTATAGCAATCAGCCCCAGCATTTT. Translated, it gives CASSGGTDNPYSNQPQHF.

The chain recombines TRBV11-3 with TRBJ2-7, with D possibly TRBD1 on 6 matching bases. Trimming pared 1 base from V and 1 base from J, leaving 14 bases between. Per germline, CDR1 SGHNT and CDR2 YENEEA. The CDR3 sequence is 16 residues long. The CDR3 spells CASSLGGGPGSYEQYF. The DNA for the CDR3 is TGTGCCAGCAGCTTAGGAGGGGGACCGGGGTCCTACGAGCAGTACTTC. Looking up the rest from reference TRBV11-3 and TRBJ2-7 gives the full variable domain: EAGVVQSPRYKIIEKKQPVAFWCNPISGHNTLYWYLQNLGQGPELLIRYENEEAVDDSQLPKDRFSAERLKGVDSTLKIQPAELGDSAVYLCASSLGGGPGSYEQYFGPGTRLTVT.

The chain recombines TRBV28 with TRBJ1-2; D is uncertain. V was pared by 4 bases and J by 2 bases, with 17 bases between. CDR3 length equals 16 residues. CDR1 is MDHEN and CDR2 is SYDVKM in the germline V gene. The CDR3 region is CASSSPPTDGNYGYTF. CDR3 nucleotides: TGTGCCAGCAGTTCCCCCCCCACGGACGGGAACTATGGCTACACCTTC.

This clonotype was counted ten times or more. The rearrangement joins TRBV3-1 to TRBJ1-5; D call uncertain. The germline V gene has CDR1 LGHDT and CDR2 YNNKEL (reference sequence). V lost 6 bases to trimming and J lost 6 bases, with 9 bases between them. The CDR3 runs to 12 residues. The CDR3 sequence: CASSGVGQPQHF. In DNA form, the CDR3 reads TGTGCCAGCAGTGGTGTTGGTCAGCCCCAGCATTTT.

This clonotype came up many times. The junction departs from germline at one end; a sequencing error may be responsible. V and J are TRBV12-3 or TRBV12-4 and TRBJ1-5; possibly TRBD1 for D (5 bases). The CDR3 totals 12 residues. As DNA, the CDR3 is TGTGCCAGCAGATTAGGGGTTCAGCCCCAGCATTTT. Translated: CASRLGVQPQHF.

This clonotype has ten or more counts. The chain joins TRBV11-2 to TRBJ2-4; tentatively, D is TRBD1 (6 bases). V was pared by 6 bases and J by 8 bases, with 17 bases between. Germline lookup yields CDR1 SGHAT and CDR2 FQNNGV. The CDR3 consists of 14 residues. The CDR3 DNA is TGTGCCAGCAGGGGACATTTCTCGGCGGACATTCAGTACTTC. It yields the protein CASRGHFSADIQYF.

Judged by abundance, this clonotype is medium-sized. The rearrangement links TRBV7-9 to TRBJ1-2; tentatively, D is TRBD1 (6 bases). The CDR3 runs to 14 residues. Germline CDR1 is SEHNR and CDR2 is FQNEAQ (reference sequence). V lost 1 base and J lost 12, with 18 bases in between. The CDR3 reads CASSLVITGTFHTF. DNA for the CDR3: TGTGCCAGCAGCTTAGTCATCACCGGGACATTTCACACCTTC. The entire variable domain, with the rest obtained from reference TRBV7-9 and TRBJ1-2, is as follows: DTGVSQNPRHKITKRGQNVTFRCDPISEHNRLYWYRQTLGQGPEFLTYFQNEAQLEKSRLLSDRFSAERPKGSFSTLEIQRTEQGDSAMYLCASSLVITGTFHTFGSGTRLTVV.

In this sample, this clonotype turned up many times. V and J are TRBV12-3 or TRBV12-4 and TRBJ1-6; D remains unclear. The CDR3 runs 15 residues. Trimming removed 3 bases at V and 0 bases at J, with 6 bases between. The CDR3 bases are TGTGCCAGCAGTTTGCAGAGCTCCTATAATTCACCCCTCCACTTT. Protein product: CASSLQSSYNSPLHF.